The rows below give T cell receptor beta chains drawn from one sample of a study of blood T cells in healthy people across ages. From the 5' RACE reads, TCRdb called clonotypes with MiXCR, one entry per CDR3 protein. The sample includes about 570,000 distinct CDR3 sequences, roughly a quarter seen only once; the top ten take under 20%. The sequenced sample consisted of blood. The receptors derive from a woman aged 70-85 years in good health. Each CDR3 is given with its conserved first and last residue. The order of the fields is CDR3 protein, CDR3 DNA, J gene, clone size, V gene, D gene. D genes are given only for firm matches. Clone size, where shown, is once, few, many, or a class for clones that have expanded.

CDR3 protein: CASSAGGKETQYF; CDR3 DNA: TGCGCCAGCAGCGCAGGGGGCAAAGAGACCCAGTACTTC; J gene: TRBJ2-5; clone size: -; V gene: TRBV5-1; D gene: TRBD1
CDR3 protein: CATSDPAASTDTQYF; CDR3 DNA: TGTGCCACCAGTGATCCTGCAGCTAGCACAGATACGCAGTATTTT; J gene: TRBJ2-3; clone size: few; V gene: TRBV24-1; D gene: -
CDR3 protein: CSVEHRPLGRGYTF; CDR3 DNA: TGCAGCGTTGAGCACCGACCTTTAGGCCGTGGCTACACCTTC; J gene: TRBJ1-2; clone size: -; V gene: TRBV29-1; D gene: -
CDR3 protein: CASSLRTVDEQFF; CDR3 DNA: TGCGCCAGCAGCTTGAGGACCGTCGATGAGCAGTTCTTC; J gene: TRBJ2-1; clone size: -; V gene: TRBV5-1; D gene: -
CDR3 protein: CASSQDLYGGRTGELFF; CDR3 DNA: TGCGCCAGCAGCCAAGATCTTTACGGGGGCCGAACCGGGGAGCTGTTTTTT; J gene: TRBJ2-2; clone size: -; V gene: TRBV4-3; D gene: -
CDR3 protein: CASSPNPSRTGNEQFF; CDR3 DNA: TGTGCCAGCAGCCCAAACCCTTCCAGGACAGGGAATGAGCAGTTCTTC; J gene: TRBJ2-1; clone size: -; V gene: TRBV6-2/TRBV6-3; D gene: TRBD1
CDR3 protein: CASKGGTWSYGYTF; CDR3 DNA: TGTGCCAGCAAAGGGGGAACTTGGAGCTATGGCTACACCTTC; J gene: TRBJ1-2; clone size: few; V gene: TRBV7-3; D gene: -
CDR3 protein: CASSLVGSGADTQYF; CDR3 DNA: TGTGCCAGCAGCTTAGTGGGCAGCGGGGCAGATACGCAGTATTTT; J gene: TRBJ2-3; clone size: -; V gene: TRBV13; D gene: TRBD2
CDR3 protein: CASSGRGLGNQPQHF; CDR3 DNA: TGTGCCAGCAGCGGGCGGGGATTGGGGAATCAGCCCCAGCATTTT; J gene: TRBJ1-5; clone size: -; V gene: TRBV7-2; D gene: -
CDR3 protein: CASSPRGSGRTDTQYF; CDR3 DNA: TGTGCCAGCAGCCCCCGGGGGAGCGGACGCACAGATACGCAGTATTTT; J gene: TRBJ2-3; clone size: -; V gene: TRBV3-1; D gene: -
CDR3 protein: CASSVRGTNTGELFF; CDR3 DNA: TGTGCCAGCAGTGTCAGGGGGACGAACACCGGGGAGCTGTTTTTT; J gene: TRBJ2-2; clone size: -; V gene: TRBV6-1; D gene: TRBD1
CDR3 protein: CASSFQGSWNEQFF; CDR3 DNA: TGTGCCAGCAGCTTCCAGGGGAGTTGGAATGAGCAGTTCTTC; J gene: TRBJ2-1; clone size: -; V gene: TRBV7-2; D gene: -
CDR3 protein: CASSLGGRALVHNEQFF; CDR3 DNA: TGTGCCAGCAGCTTAGGCGGGAGGGCCTTAGTACACAATGAGCAGTTCTTC; J gene: TRBJ2-1; clone size: -; V gene: TRBV7-8; D gene: TRBD2
CDR3 protein: CSASYRAGAYEQYF; CDR3 DNA: TGCAGTGCTAGTTACAGGGCGGGGGCCTACGAGCAGTACTTC; J gene: TRBJ2-7; clone size: -; V gene: TRBV20-1; D gene: -
CDR3 protein: CASSFGGNTEASF; CDR3 DNA: TGTGCCAGCAGCTTCGGGGGGAACACTGAAGCTTCCTTT; J gene: TRBJ1-1; clone size: few; V gene: TRBV7-3; D gene: -
CDR3 protein: CAISGWSTPYGYTF; CDR3 DNA: TGTGCCATCAGTGGTTGGTCAACCCCTTATGGCTACACCTTC; J gene: TRBJ1-2; clone size: few; V gene: TRBV10-3; D gene: -
CDR3 protein: CASSSRRGTYEQYF; CDR3 DNA: TGTGCCAGCAGCTCCAGGCGGGGGACCTACGAGCAGTACTTC; J gene: TRBJ2-7; clone size: -; V gene: TRBV7-2; D gene: TRBD2
CDR3 protein: CASSPTGDQPQHF; CDR3 DNA: TGTGCCAGCTCACCCACGGGGGACCAGCCCCAGCATTTT; J gene: TRBJ1-5; clone size: many; V gene: TRBV18; D gene: -
CDR3 protein: CSVVAGETEAFF; CDR3 DNA: TGCAGCGTTGTGGCAGGGGAGACTGAAGCTTTCTTT; J gene: TRBJ1-1; clone size: few; V gene: TRBV29-1; D gene: -
CDR3 protein: CASSQSSSGTGDEKLFF; CDR3 DNA: TGCGCCAGCAGCCAGTCTTCGTCCGGGACAGGGGATGAAAAACTGTTTTTT; J gene: TRBJ1-4; clone size: -; V gene: TRBV4-3; D gene: TRBD1
CDR3 protein: CAISDPGQGISNEQFF; CDR3 DNA: TGTGCCATCAGTGACCCGGGACAGGGGATAAGCAATGAGCAGTTCTTC; J gene: TRBJ2-1; clone size: -; V gene: TRBV10-3; D gene: TRBD1
CDR3 protein: CASSPITRQGEQYF; CDR3 DNA: TGTGCCAGCTCACCTATAACCAGACAGGGCGAGCAGTACTTC; J gene: TRBJ2-7; clone size: many; V gene: TRBV18; D gene: TRBD1
CDR3 protein: CASYTGGKETQYF; CDR3 DNA: TGTGCCAGCTATACAGGGGGCAAAGAGACCCAGTACTTC; J gene: TRBJ2-5; clone size: -; V gene: TRBV28; D gene: TRBD1
CDR3 protein: CASSGRETQYF; CDR3 DNA: TGTGCCAGCAGCGGGCGGGAGACCCAGTACTTC; J gene: TRBJ2-5; clone size: many; V gene: TRBV6-2/TRBV6-3; D gene: -
CDR3 protein: CASSVGVIDTEAFF; CDR3 DNA: TGTGCCAGCAGCGTAGGGGTAATCGACACTGAAGCTTTCTTT; J gene: TRBJ1-1; clone size: few; V gene: TRBV9; D gene: -
CDR3 protein: CSARDRGFYTEAFF; CDR3 DNA: TGCAGTGCTAGAGACAGGGGGTTCTACACTGAAGCTTTCTTT; J gene: TRBJ1-1; clone size: many; V gene: TRBV20-1; D gene: TRBD1
CDR3 protein: CASSLDWWLAGANSQETQYF; CDR3 DNA: TGTGCCAGCAGCTTGGATTGGTGGCTAGCGGGGGCCAACTCCCAAGAGACCCAGTACTTC; J gene: TRBJ2-5; clone size: -; V gene: TRBV5-4; D gene: TRBD2
CDR3 protein: CASSQDRGDPKETQYF; CDR3 DNA: TGTGCCAGCAGCCAAGATAGGGGGGATCCAAAAGAGACCCAGTACTTC; J gene: TRBJ2-5; clone size: once; V gene: TRBV4-2; D gene: -